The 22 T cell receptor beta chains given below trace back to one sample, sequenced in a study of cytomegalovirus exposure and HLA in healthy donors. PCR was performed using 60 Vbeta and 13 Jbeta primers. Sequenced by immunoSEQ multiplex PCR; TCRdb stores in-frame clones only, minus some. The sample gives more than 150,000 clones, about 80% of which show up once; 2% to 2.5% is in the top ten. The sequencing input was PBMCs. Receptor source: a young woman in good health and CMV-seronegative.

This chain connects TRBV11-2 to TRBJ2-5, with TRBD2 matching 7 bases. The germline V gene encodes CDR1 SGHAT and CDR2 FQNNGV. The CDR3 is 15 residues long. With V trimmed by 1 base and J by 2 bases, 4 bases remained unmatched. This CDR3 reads CASSLGGGSQETQYF. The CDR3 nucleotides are TGTGCCAGCAGCTTAGGGGGAGGGTCTCAAGAGACCCAGTACTTC.

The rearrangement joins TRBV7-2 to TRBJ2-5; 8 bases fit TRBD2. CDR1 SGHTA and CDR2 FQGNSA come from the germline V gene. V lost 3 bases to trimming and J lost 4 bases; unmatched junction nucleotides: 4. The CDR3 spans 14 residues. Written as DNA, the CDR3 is TGTGCCAGCAGCTTCGGACTAGCTGGAGAGACCCAGTACTTC. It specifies CASSFGLAGETQYF.

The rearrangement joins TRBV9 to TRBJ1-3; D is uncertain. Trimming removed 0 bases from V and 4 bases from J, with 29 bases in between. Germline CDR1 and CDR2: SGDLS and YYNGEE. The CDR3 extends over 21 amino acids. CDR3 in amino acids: CASSVDGGQVPKRVHGNTIYF. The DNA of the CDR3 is TGTGCCAGCAGCGTAGACGGCGGGCAGGTGCCCAAAAGGGTACACGGAAACACCATATATTTT.

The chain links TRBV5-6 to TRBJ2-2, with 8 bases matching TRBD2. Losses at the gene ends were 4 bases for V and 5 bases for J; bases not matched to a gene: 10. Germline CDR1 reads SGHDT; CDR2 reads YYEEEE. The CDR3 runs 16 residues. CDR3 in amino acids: CASSLSGRGGTGELFF. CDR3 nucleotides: TGTGCCAGCAGCCTGAGCGGGAGAGGCGGGACCGGGGAGCTGTTTTTT.

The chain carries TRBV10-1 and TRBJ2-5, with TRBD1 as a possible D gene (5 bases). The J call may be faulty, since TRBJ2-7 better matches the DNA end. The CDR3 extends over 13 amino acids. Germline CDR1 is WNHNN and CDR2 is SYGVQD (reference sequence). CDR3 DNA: TGCGCCAGCAGTGAAGGGGCAGGGTACGAGCAGTACTTC. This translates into CASSEGAGYEQYF.

CDR3 loop: CASSLLTGNQYF. Written as DNA, the CDR3 is TGTGCCAGCAGTTTACTGACAGGAAATCAGTACTTC. The chain employs TRBV28 and TRBJ2-5, with D tentatively TRBD1 (6 bases). CDR1 MDHEN and CDR2 SYDVKM come from the germline V gene. This CDR3 has 12 amino acids. Trimming left V 2 bases short and J 11 bases short, with 12 bases between.

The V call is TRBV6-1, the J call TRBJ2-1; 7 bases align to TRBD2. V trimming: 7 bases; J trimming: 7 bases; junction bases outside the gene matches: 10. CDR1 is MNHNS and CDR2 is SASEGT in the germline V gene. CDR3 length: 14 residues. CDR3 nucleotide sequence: TGTGCCAGCATCTCTAGCGGCCCTGGGAATGAGCAGTTCTTC. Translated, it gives CASISSGPGNEQFF.

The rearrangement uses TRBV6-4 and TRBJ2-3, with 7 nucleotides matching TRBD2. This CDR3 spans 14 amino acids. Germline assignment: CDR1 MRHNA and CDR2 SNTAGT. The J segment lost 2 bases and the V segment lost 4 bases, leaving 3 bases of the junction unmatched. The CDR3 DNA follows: TGTGCCAGCAGTGCTAGCGGAAACACAGATACGCAGTATTTT. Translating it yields CASSASGNTDTQYF.

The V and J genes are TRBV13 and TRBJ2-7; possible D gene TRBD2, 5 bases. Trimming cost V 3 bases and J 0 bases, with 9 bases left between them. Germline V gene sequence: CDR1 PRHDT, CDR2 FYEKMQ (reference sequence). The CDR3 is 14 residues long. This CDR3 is CASSFPGSSYEQYF. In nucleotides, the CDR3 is TGTGCCAGCAGCTTCCCGGGGAGCTCCTACGAGCAGTACTTC.

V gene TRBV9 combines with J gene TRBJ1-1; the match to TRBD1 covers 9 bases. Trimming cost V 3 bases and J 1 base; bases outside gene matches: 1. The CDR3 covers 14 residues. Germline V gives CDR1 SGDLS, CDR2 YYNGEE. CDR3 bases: TGTGCCAGCAGCGGGGGACAGGGGAACACTGAAGCTTTCTTT. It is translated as CASSGGQGNTEAFF.

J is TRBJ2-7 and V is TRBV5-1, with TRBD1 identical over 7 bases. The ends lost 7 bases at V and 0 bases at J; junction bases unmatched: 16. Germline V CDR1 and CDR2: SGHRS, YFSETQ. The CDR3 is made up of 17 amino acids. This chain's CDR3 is CASRREGGYPDSYEQYF. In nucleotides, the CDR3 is TGCGCCAGCCGAAGGGAAGGGGGCTACCCTGACTCCTACGAGCAGTACTTC.

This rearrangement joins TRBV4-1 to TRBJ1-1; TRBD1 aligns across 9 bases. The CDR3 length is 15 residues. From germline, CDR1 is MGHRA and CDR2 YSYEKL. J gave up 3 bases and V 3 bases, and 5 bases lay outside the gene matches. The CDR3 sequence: CASSQGQGLHTEAFF. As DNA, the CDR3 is TGCGCCAGCAGCCAGGGACAGGGTCTACACACTGAAGCTTTCTTT.

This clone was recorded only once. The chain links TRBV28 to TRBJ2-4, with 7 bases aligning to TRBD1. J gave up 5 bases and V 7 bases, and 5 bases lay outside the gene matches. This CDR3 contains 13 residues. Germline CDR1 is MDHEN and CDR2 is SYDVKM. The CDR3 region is CASTAGTENIQYF. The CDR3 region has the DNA TGTGCCAGCACTGCCGGGACAGAAAACATTCAGTACTTC.

In DNA form, the CDR3 reads TGTGCCAGCAGCCTCGGGACTAGCTACGAGCAGTACTTC. It codes for CASSLGTSYEQYF. The chain combines TRBV6-5 with TRBJ2-7; 8 nucleotides match TRBD2. Trimming at V came to 6 bases and at J to 3 bases, leaving 4 bases not matched to a gene. Germline CDR1 and CDR2: MNHEY and SVGAGI. There are 13 residues in the CDR3.

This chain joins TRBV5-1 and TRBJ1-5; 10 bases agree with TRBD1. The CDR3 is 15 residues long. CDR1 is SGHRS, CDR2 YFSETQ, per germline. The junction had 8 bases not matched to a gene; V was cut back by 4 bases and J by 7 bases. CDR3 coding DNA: TGCGCCAGCAGCCCCGGGACAGGGGTCGAGCAGCCCCAGCATTTT. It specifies CASSPGTGVEQPQHF.

The CDR3 nucleotides read TGTGCCAGTAGTAGTTTCACAGGGTCCCACGAGCAGTACTTC. Amino acids: CASSSFTGSHEQYF. This chain uses TRBV19 with TRBJ2-7, with a tentative D call TRBD1 (6 bases). The germline V gene has CDR1 LNHDA and CDR2 SQIVND (reference sequence). V lost 4 bases and J lost 5, with 15 bases in between. The CDR3 sequence is 14 residues long.

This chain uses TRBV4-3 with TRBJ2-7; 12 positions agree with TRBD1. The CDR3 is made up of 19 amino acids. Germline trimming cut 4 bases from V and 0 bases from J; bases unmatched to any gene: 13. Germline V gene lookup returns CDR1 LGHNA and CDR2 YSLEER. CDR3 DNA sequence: TGCGCCAGCAGCCTTCAAGCCGGGACAGGGGGCTCGGGCTCCTACGAGCAGTACTTC. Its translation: CASSLQAGTGGSGSYEQYF.

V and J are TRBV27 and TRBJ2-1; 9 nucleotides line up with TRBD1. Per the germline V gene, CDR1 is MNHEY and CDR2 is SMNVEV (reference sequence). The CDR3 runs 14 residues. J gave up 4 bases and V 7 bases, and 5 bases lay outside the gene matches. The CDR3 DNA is TGTGCCAGCACACCGGGACAGGGATACAATGAGCAGTTCTTC. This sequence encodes CASTPGQGYNEQFF.

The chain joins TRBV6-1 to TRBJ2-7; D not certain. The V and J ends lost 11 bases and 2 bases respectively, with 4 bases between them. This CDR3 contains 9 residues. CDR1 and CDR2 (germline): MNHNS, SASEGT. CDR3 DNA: TGTGCCGCGGCCTACGAGCAGTACTTC. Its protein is CAAAYEQYF.

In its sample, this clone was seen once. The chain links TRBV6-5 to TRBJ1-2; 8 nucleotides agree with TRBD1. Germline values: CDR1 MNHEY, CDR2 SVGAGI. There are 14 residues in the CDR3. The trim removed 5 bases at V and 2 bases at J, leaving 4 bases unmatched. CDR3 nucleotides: TGTGCCAGCAGTCCCAGGGGGCTGAACTATGGCTACACCTTC. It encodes CASSPRGLNYGYTF.

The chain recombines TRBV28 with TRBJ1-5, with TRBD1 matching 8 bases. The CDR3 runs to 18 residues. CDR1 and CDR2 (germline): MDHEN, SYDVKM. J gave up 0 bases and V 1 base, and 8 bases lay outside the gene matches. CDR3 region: CASSLLARGPYSNQPQHF. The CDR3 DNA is TGTGCCAGCAGTTTATTGGCCAGGGGGCCATATAGCAATCAGCCCCAGCATTTT.

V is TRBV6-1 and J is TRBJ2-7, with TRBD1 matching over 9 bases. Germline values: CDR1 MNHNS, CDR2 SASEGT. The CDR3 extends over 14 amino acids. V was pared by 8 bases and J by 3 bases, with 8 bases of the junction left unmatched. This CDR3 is CASVRDREFYEQYF. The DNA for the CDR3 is TGTGCCAGCGTAAGGGACAGGGAATTCTACGAGCAGTACTTC.